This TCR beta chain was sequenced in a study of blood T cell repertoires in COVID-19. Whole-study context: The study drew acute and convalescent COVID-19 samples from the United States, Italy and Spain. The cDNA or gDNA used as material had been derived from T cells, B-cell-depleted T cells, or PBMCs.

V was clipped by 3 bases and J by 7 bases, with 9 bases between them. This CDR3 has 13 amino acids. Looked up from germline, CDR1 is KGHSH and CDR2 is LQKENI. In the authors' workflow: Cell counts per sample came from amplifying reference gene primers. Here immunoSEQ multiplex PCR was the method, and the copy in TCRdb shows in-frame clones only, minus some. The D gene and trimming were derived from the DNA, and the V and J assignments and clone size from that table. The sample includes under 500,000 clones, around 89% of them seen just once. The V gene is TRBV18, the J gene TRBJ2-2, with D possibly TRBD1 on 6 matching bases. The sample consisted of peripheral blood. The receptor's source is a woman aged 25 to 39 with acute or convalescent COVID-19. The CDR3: CASSPTGDGELFF. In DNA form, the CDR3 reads TGTGCCAGCTCACCGACAGGAGACGGGGAGCTGTTTTTT.